This T cell receptor beta chain was profiled in a study of T-cell memory formation after mild COVID-19. Study-wide results and limits: While clones contracting from day 15 to 85 were balanced between CD4 and CD8, later expanders leaned CD4+.

The CDR3 runs to 15 residues. The V end lost 5 bases, the J end lost 0 bases, and 14 bases lay between the germline ends. In germline, CDR1 is WSHSY, CDR2 SAAADI. This clonotype occurred a few times. What it binds is unknown. In TCRdb, the 5' RACE reads were re-called with MiXCR into one record per CDR3 protein. The sample carries about 430,000 distinct CDR3 sequences, approximately 19% recorded once. Sequenced material: PBMCs or a T cell subset sorted from them (not recorded which). The TCR comes from a man younger than 30 who had mild COVID-19 (a few samples of this study predate the infection). Cell type and time point are not known. The V gene is TRBV10-2, the J gene TRBJ2-7; D remains unclear. CDR3 loop: CASSPRGSSSYEQYF. CDR3 nucleotide sequence: TGCGCCAGCAGTCCTCGCGGCTCGAGCTCCTACGAGCAGTACTTC.